This passage covers 6 T cell receptor beta chains from one sample sequenced in a study of blood T cells in healthy people across ages (dated by TCRdb to 2014 to 2015). The library relied on 5' RACE. TCRdb names Illumina HiSeq 2500 as the instrument used. The second PCR ran for roughly 6 to 11 cycles and used a J-beta primer mix along with a sample-barcoded 5' primer. TCRdb took the public reads, trimmed them with fastp at Q25, ran MiXCR for clone calling and kept in-frame beta chains. Rows are combined by CDR3 protein, so each entry shows the most common genes and DNA. This sample has about 730,000 distinct CDR3 sequences in its table, and 35% to 45% of those were observed once. Approximately 22% of the sample belongs to the ten largest clones. Sequenced sample: blood. These receptors were taken from an older woman in good health.

This clonotype occurred once. The junction shows a germline mismatch at one end, possibly a read error. The gene calls are TRBV5-1 and TRBJ2-4, with 8 nucleotides matching TRBD2. Looked up from germline, CDR1 is SGHRS and CDR2 is YFSETQ. The CDR3 runs 14 residues. The CDR3 DNA reads as TGCGCCAGCAGCTTCCGCCGGGGGGGAAACGTTCAGTACTTC. The encoded protein is CASSFRRGGNVQYF.

In its sample, this clonotype was seen a few times. The chain uses TRBV11-2 and TRBJ2-7; 9 nucleotides line up with TRBD2. From germline, CDR1 is SGHAT and CDR2 FQNNGV. The CDR3 is 15 residues long. With 4 bases clipped from V and 7 bases from J, the junction kept 11 bases outside the gene matches. CDR3 protein: CASSWTSEPSREQYF. In nucleotides, the CDR3 is TGTGCCAGCAGCTGGACTAGCGAACCCTCGAGGGAGCAGTACTTC.

This chain links TRBV6-1 with TRBJ2-1, with TRBD2 identical over 12 bases. Germline CDR1 reads MNHNS; CDR2 reads SASEGT. The CDR3 spans 17 residues. J gave up 0 bases and V 7 bases, and 7 bases lay outside the gene matches. The DNA for the CDR3 is TGTGCCAGCAACAGACTAGCGGGAGACTCCTCCTACAATGAGCAGTTCTTC. This gives the protein CASNRLAGDSSYNEQFF.

This clonotype was seen more than once but under ten times. The V call is TRBV27, the J call TRBJ2-3, with D perhaps TRBD1 (8 bases). V lost 3 bases and J lost 3, with 16 bases in between. CDR3 size: 16 residues. The V gene's germline CDR1 is MNHEY and CDR2 SMNVEV (reference sequence). The CDR3 region has the DNA TGTGCCAGCAGTTTGGGGAACAGGGGGGGAACAGATACGCAGTATTTT. This sequence encodes CASSLGNRGGTDTQYF.

J is TRBJ1-5 and V is TRBV20-1; D ambiguous. The ends were cut back, 0 bases at V and 3 bases at J, with 9 bases in the middle. Per germline, CDR1 DFQATT and CDR2 SNEGSKA (reference sequence). The CDR3 runs to 14 residues. The CDR3, as DNA: TGCAGTGCTAGAGATAAAACTTACAATCAGCCCCAGCATTTT. Translation: CSARDKTYNQPQHF.

V gene TRBV18 combines with J gene TRBJ1-2; D is unclear. The CDR3 covers 13 residues. Looked up from germline, CDR1 is KGHSH and CDR2 is LQKENI. V lost 3 bases to trimming and J lost 3 bases, with 8 bases between them. CDR3 sequence reads: CASSPTDDYGYTF. The CDR3 DNA is TGTGCCAGCTCACCGACCGACGACTATGGCTACACCTTC.